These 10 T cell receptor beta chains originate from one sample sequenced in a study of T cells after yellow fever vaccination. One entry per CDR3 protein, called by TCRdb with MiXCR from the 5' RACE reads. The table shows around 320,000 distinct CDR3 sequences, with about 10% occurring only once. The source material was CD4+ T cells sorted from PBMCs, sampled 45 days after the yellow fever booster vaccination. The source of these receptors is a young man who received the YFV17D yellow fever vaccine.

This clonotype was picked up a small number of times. The CDR3 bases are TGTGCCAGCAGTTCCCTTGTGGGGACAGCGGGAAACACCATATATTTT. Its protein product is CASSSLVGTAGNTIYF. V usage is TRBV6-5 and J usage is TRBJ1-3, with 7 bases identical to TRBD1. The CDR3 is 16 residues long. The V gene's germline CDR1 is MNHEY and CDR2 SVGAGI. The V and J ends lost 4 bases and 4 bases, in that order; junction bases with no gene match: 10.

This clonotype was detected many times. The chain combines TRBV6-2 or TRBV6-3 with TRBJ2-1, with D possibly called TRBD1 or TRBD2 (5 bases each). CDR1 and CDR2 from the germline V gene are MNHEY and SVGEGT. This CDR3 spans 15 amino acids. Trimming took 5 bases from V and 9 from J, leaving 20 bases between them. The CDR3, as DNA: TGTGCCAGCAGTCCCCCAACTACCGGGGCGAGTGAGCAGTTCTTC. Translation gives CASSPPTTGASEQFF.

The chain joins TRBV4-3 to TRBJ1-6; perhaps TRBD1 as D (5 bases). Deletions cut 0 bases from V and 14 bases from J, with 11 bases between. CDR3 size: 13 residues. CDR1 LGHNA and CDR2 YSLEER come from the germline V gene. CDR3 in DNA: TGCGCCAGCAGCCAAGATATGGGGGTCACCCTCCACTTT. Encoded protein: CASSQDMGVTLHF.

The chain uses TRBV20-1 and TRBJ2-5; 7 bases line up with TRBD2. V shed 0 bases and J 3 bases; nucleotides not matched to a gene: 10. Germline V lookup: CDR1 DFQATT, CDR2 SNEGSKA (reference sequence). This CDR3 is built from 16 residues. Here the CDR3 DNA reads TGCAGTGCTAGAGATATTCTAGGGAGGGCGAAAGAGACCCAGTACTTC. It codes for CSARDILGRAKETQYF.

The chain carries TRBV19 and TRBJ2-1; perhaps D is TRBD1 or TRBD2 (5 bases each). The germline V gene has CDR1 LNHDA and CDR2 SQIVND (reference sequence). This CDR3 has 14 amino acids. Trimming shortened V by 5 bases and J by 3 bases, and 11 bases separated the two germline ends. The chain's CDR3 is CASSGGTIYNEQFF. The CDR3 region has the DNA TGTGCCAGTAGTGGTGGGACCATCTACAATGAGCAGTTCTTC.

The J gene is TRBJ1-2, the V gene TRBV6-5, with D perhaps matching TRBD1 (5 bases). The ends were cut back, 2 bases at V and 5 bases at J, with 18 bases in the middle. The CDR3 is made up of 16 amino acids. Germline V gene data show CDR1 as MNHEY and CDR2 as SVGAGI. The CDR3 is CASSYTTKWGVYGYTF. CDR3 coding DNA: TGTGCCAGCAGTTACACAACCAAGTGGGGGGTGTATGGCTACACCTTC.

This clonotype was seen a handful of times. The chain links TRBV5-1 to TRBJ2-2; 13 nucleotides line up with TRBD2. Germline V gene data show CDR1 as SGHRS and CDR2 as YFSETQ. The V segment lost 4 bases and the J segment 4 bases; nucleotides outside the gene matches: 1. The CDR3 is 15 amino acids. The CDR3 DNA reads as TGCGCCAGCAGCGGGACTAGCGGGGTCACCGGGGAGCTGTTTTTT. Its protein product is CASSGTSGVTGELFF.

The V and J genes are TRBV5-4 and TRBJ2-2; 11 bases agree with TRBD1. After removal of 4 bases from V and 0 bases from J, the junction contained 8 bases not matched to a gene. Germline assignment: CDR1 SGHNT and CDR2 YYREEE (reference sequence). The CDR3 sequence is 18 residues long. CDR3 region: CASSLGQGATANTGELFF. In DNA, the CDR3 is TGTGCCAGCAGCCTAGGACAGGGGGCCACAGCGAACACCGGGGAGCTGTTTTTT.

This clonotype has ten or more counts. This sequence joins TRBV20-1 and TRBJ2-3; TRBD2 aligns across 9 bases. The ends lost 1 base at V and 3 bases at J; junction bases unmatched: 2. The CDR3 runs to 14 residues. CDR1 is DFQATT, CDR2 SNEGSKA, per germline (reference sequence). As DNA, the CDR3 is TGCAGTGCTAGAGGGCGGGGGGGAACAGATACGCAGTATTTT. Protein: CSARGRGGTDTQYF.

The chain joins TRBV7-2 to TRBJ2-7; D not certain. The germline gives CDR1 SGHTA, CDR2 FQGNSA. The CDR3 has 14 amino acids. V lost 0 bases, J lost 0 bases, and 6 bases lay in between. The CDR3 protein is CASSLAPSSYEQYF. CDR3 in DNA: TGTGCCAGCAGCTTAGCGCCGAGCTCCTACGAGCAGTACTTC.